Described below is a single T cell receptor beta chain sequence and its context. The target of this receptor is not known. Per-nucleotide qualities are absent, and no much larger clonotype sits a single base away. The data are from a study of blood T cell repertoires in COVID-19 (dated by TCRdb to 2018 to 2020). Concerning the study at large: Collaborator samples came from the United States, Italy and Spain and covered acute and convalescent phases of COVID-19. The material from the prospective study consisted of cDNA or gDNA derived from T cells, B-cell-depleted T cells, or PBMCs. Deeply sampled blood TCRbeta repertoires from subjects exposed to, actively infected with, or recovered from COVID-19 were included in the dataset. The repertoires were released in a freely available public database intended as a resource for research on the immune response to SARS-CoV-2. The samples were drawn from two sources: the first 160 participants of the ongoing ImmuneRACE study, and 1,254 subjects contributed by 6 global collaborators. Nearly every sample came with metadata listing a de-identified subject ID, COVID-19 status, age in years and sex. Where available, HLA class I and class II types were obtained from metadata supplied by the sample provider rather than from assay-based typing.

Each collaborating institution followed its own protocols to collect whole blood in K2EDTA tubes. For TCRbeta analysis, collaborator samples were shipped as frozen whole blood, as isolated PBMCs, or as DNA extracted from either sample type. TCRbeta CDR3 regions were amplified from genomic DNA using the immunoSEQ Assay, a bias-controlled multiplex PCR. The authors processed their data as follows. The number of nucleated cells in each sample was estimated by amplification of reference gene primers within the assay. Sequence reads were collapsed and filtered to measure the absolute abundance of every unique TCRbeta CDR3 rearrangement. For each sample, productive Simpson clonality was calculated by taking the square root of Simpson's diversity index across productive rearrangements. TCRdb provides this immuneACCESS table in a form limited to in-frame rearrangements. Some clones are lacking; in checked studies, under half of them reflect an unresolved V gene, and why the rest are absent is not known. For V, J and clone size, that table is used; D and trimming come from the DNA. The sample table shows tens of thousands of clones, and more than 75% are seen once. The top ten clones comprise roughly 8% of the sample.

Paper-wide results and their limitations: The quantity of clinical and demographic metadata differed by source and by participant and was supplied without curation.

V is pruned by 5 bases and J by 5 bases, leaving 1 base of the junction without a gene match. The CDR3 starts with the cysteine, ends with the phenylalanine, and has 13 residues. Only CDR3 DNA remains: 39 bases, in frame from the first base. Sequences LNHDA (CDR1) and SQIVND (CDR2) are obtained from the germline V gene (reference sequence). This receptor was identified in a man in his fifties or sixties with active COVID-19. Rearrangement joined TRBV19 to TRBJ2-2; 8 of the junction bases match TRBD1. The sample taken for sequencing was peripheral blood. The DNA sequence is given as TGTGCCAGTAGTGACAGGGGTACCGGGGAGCTGTTTTTT. It specifies CASSDRGTGELFF.